This T cell receptor beta chain is drawn from a study of T cell repertoires in cytomegalovirus infection. Study-level information: CMV epitopes, recently identified HLA-C-restricted and well-studied HLA-B-restricted, were used.

In its sample, this clonotype is medium-sized. Its antigen is unknown. General study findings and limits: CMV-specific TCR beta clonotypes restricted by HLA-C were the ones dominating the ex vivo response.

TCRdb ran MiXCR on the reads and lists one entry per CDR3 protein. The table lists about 360,000 distinct CDR3 sequences, around a third of them singletons. This CDR3 comprises 13 residues. The germline gives CDR1 SGHVS, CDR2 FQNEAQ. Deletions cut 3 bases from V and 2 bases from J, with 7 bases between. The genes are TRBV7-8 and TRBJ1-2; the D gene is possibly TRBD1 (6 bases). The starting material was cultured PBMCs, obtained from culture after CMV antigen stimulation. The receptor's source is a human donor in good health (CMV status not recorded). Some clones in this sample may be carry-over from other donors' samples. CDR3 in DNA: TGTGCCAGCAGCTTTCAGGGGAACTATGGCTACACCTTC. It is translated as CASSFQGNYGYTF.